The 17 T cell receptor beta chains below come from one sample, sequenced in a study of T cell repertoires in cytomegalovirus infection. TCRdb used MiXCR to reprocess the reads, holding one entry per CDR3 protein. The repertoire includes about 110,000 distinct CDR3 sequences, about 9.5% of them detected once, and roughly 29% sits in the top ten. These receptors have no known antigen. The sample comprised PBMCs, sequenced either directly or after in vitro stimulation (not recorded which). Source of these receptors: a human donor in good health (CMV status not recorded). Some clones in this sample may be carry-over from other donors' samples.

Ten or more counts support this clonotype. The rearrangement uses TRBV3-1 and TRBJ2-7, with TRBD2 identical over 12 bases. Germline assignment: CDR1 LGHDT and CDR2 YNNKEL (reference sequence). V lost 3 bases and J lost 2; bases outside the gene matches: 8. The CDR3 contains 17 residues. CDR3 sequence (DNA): TGTGCCAGCAGCCACTTGATCCTAGCGGGAGGGCCCTACGAGCAGTACGTC. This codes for CASSHLILAGGPYEQYV.

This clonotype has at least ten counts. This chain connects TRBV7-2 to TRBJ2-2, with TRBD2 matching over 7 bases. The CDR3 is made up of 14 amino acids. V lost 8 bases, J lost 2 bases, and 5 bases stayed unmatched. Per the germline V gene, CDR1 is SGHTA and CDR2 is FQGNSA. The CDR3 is CASLGTTNTGELFF. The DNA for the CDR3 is TGTGCCAGCCTCGGGACTACCAACACCGGGGAGCTGTTTTTT.

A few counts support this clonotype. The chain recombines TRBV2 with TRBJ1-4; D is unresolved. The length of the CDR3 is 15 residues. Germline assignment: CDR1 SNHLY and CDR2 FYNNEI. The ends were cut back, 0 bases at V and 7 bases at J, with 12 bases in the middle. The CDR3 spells CASSEAPGRVEKLFF. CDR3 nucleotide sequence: TGTGCCAGCAGTGAAGCCCCGGGAAGGGTTGAAAAACTGTTTTTT.

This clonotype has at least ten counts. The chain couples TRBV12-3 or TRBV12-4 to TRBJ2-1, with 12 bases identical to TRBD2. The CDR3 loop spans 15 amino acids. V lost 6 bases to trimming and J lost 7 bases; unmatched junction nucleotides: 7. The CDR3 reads CASSQTSGSLNEQFF. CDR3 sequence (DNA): TGTGCCAGCAGCCAGACTAGCGGGAGCTTAAATGAGCAGTTCTTC.

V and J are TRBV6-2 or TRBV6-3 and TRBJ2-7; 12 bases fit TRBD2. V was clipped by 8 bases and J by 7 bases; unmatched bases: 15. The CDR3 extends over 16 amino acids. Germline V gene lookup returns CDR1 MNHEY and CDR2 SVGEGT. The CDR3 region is CASRDPLAGGPGEQYV. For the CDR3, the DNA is TGTGCCAGCCGTGACCCCCTAGCGGGAGGGCCCGGGGAGCAGTACGTC.

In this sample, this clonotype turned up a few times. The CDR3 protein is CASSETSSGEQFF. The CDR3 region has the DNA TGTGCCAGCAGCGAAACCTCTAGCGGTGAGCAGTTCTTC. The V call is TRBV9, the J call TRBJ2-1, with 7 bases aligning to TRBD2. The CDR3 spans 13 residues. Germline trimming cut 3 bases from V and 9 bases from J; bases unmatched to any gene: 6. Germline CDR1 and CDR2: SGDLS and YYNGEE.

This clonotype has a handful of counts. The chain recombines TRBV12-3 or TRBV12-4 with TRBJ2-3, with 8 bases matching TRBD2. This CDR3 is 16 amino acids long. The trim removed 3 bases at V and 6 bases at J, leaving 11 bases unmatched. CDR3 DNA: TGTGCCAGCAGTTTGCGTCTTAGCGGGATTATGGATACGCAGTATTTT. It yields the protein CASSLRLSGIMDTQYF.

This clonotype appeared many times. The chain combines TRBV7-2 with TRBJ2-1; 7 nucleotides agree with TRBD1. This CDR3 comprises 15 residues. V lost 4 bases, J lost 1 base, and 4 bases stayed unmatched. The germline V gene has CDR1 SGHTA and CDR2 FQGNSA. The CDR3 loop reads CASSSGGRSYNEQFF. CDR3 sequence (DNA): TGTGCCAGCAGCTCAGGGGGTCGGTCCTACAATGAGCAGTTCTTC.

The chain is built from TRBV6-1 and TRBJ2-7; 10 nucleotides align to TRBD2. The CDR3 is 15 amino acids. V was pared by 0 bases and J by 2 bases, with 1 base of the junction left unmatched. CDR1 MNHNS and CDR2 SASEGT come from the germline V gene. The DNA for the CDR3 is TGTGCCAGCAGTGAAGCAAGCGGGAGGGCCTACGAGCAGTACGTC. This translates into CASSEASGRAYEQYV.

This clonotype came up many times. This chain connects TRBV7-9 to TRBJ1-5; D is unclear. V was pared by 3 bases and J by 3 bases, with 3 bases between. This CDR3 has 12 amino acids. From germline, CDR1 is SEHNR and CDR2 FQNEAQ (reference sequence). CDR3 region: CASSFLNQPQHF. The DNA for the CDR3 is TGTGCCAGCAGCTTTCTCAATCAGCCCCAGCATTTT. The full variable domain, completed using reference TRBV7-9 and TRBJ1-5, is DTGVSQNPRHKITKRGQNVTFRCDPISEHNRLYWYRQTLGQGPEFLTYFQNEAQLEKSRLLSDRFSAERPKGSFSTLEIQRTEQGDSAMYLCASSFLNQPQHFGDGTRLSIL.

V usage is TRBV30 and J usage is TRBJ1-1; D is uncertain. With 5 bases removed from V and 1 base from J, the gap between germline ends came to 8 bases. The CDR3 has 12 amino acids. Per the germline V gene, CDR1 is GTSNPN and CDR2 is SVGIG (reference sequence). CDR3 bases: TGTGCCTGGGGTCGGGCGAACACTGAAGCTTTCTTT. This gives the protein CAWGRANTEAFF.

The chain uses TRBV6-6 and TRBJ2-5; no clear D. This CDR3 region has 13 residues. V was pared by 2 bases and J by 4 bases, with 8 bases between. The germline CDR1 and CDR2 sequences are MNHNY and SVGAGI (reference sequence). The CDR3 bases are TGTGCCAGCAGTTACGTTGTCGGAGAGACCCAGTACTTC. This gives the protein CASSYVVGETQYF.

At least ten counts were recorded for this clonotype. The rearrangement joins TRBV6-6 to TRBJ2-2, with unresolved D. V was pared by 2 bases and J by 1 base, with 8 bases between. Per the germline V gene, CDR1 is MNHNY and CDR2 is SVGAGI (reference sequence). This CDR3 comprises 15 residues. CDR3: CASSYGWENTGELFF. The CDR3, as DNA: TGTGCCAGCAGTTACGGTTGGGAGAACACCGGGGAGCTGTTTTTT.

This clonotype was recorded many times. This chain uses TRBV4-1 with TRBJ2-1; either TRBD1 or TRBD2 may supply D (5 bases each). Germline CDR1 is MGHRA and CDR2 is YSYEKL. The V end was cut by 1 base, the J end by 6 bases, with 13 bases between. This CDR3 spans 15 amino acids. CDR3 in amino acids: CASSQVGTRRNEQFF. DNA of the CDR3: TGCGCCAGCAGCCAAGTGGGGACCCGACGCAATGAGCAGTTCTTC.

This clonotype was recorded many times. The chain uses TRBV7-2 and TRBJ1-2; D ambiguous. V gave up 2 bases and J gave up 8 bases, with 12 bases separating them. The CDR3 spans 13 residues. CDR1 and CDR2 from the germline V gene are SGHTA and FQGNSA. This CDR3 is CASSLWQSDGYTF. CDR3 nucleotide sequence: TGTGCCAGCAGCTTATGGCAGTCCGACGGCTACACCTTC.

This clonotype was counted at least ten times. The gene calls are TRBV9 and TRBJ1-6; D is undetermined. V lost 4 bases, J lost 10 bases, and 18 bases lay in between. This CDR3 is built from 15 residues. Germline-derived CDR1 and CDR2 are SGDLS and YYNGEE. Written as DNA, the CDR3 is TGTGCCAGCAGCCCCGGAGGCGGCCAAGGCTCACCCCTCCACTTT. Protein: CASSPGGGQGSPLHF.

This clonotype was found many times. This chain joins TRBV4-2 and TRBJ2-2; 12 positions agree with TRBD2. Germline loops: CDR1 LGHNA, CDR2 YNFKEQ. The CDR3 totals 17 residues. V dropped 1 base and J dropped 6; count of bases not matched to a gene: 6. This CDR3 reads CASSQGLAGEYAGELFF. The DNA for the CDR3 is TGTGCCAGCAGCCAAGGACTAGCGGGAGAGTATGCCGGGGAGCTGTTTTTT.